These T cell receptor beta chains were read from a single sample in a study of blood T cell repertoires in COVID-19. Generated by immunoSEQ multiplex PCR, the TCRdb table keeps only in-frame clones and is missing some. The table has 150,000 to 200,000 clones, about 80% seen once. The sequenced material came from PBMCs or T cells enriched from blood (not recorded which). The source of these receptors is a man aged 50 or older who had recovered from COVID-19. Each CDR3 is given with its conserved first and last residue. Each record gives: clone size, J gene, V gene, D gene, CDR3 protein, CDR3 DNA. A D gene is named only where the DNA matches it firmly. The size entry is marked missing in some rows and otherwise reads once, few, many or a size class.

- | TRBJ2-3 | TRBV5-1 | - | CASSPLLGVITDTQYF | TGCGCCAGCAGCCCCCTGTTGGGCGTGATCACAGATACGCAGTATTTT
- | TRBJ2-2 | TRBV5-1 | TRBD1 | CASSPGDRTADTGELFF | TGCGCCAGCAGCCCAGGGGACAGGACGGCGGACACCGGGGAGCTGTTTTTT
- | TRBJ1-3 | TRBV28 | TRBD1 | CASSPAGTGVRGSGNTIYF | TGTGCCAGCAGTCCCGCCGGGACAGGGGTAAGGGGCTCTGGAAACACCATATATTTT
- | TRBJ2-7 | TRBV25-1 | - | CASSRGYEQYF | TGTGCCAGCAGTCGGGGCTACGAGCAGTACTTC
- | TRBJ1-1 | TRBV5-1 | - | CASSPTPQGTMNTEAFF | TGCGCCAGCAGTCCAACACCTCAGGGGACAATGAACACTGAAGCTTTCTTT
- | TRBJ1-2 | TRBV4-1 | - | CASSPGVQGLSYGYTF | TGCGCCAGCAGCCCAGGCGTCCAGGGCTTGTCCTATGGCTACACCTTC
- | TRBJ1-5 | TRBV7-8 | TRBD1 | CASSFSGGSNQPQHF | TGTGCCAGCAGCTTCTCAGGGGGAAGCAATCAGCCCCAGCATTTT
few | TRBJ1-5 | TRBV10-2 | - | CASSEPSPWGGNQPQHF | TGCGCCAGCAGTGAGCCGTCCCCCTGGGGGGGAAATCAGCCCCAGCATTTT
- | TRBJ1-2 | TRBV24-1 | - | CATSDSGTF | TGTGCCACCAGTGATTCGGGCACCTTC
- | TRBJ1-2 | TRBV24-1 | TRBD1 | CATSDAGQGARYGYTF | TGTGCCACCAGTGATGCCGGACAGGGCGCCCGTTATGGCTACACCTTC
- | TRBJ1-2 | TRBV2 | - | CASTGGRSDYGYTF | TGTGCCAGCACTGGGGGCAGGAGCGACTATGGCTACACCTTC
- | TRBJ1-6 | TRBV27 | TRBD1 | CASSQGVDSPLHF | TGTGCCAGCAGTCAGGGGGTGGATTCACCCCTCCACTTT
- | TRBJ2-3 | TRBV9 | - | CASSVGLSTDTQYF | TGTGCCAGCAGCGTAGGTCTAAGCACAGATACGCAGTATTTT
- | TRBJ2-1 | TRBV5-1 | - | CASRPEGYNEQFF | TGCGCCAGCAGACCGGAGGGGTACAATGAGCAGTTCTTC
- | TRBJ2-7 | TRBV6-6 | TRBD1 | CASSDRVYEQYF | TGTGCCAGCAGTGACAGGGTCTACGAGCAGTACTTC
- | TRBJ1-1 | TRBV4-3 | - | CASSQDRDVGYTEAFF | TGCGCCAGCAGCCAAGACAGGGATGTCGGATACACTGAAGCTTTCTTT
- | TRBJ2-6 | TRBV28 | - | CASKIGGSGANVLTF | TGTGCCAGCAAAATTGGGGGGAGTGGGGCCAACGTCCTGACTTTC
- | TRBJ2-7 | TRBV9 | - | CASSVAGNEQYF | TGTGCCAGCAGCGTAGCAGGGAACGAGCAGTACTTC
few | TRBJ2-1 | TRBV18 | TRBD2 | CASSPPGLAGGNEQFF | TGTGCCAGCTCACCACCTGGCCTAGCGGGGGGGAATGAGCAGTTCTTC
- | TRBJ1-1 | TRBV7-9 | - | CASSLRTGNMNTEAFF | TGTGCCAGCAGCTTAAGAACAGGGAACATGAACACTGAAGCTTTCTTT
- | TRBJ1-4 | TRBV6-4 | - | CASSVDRDEKLFF | TGTGCCAGCAGTGTGGACAGAGATGAAAAACTGTTTTTT
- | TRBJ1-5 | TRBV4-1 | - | CASSQEARGGNQPQHF | TGCGCCAGCAGCCAAGAAGCCAGGGGTGGTAATCAGCCCCAGCATTTT
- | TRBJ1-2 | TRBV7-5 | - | CARSAWTGFLYGYTF | TGTGCCAGAAGCGCATGGACAGGGTTCCTCTATGGCTACACCTTC
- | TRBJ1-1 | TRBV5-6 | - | CASSLRQLNTEAFF | TGTGCCAGCAGCTTGCGACAACTGAACACTGAAGCTTTCTTT
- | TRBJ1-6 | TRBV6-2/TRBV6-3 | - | CASSTPMGALLSPLHF | TGTGCCAGCAGCACCCCCATGGGGGCCCTGCTTTCACCCCTCCACTTT
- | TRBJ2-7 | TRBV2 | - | CASSDGSTEQYF | TGTGCCAGCAGTGACGGGAGTACTGAGCAGTACTTC
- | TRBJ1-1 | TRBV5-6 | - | CASSSDWGAEAFF | TGTGCCAGCAGCTCGGATTGGGGGGCTGAAGCTTTCTTT
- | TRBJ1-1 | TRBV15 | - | CATSRTGTEAFF | TGTGCCACCAGCAGAACGGGGACTGAAGCTTTCTTT
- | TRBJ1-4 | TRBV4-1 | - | CASSHPSYEKLFF | TGCGCCAGCAGCCATCCGTCTTATGAAAAACTGTTTTTT
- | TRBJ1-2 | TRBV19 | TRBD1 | CASSLTGTDTTATGYTF | TGTGCCAGTAGTCTTACCGGGACAGATACTACCGCTACTGGCTACACCTTC
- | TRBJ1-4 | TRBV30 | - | CAWSYGQTTNEKLFF | TGTGCCTGGAGTTACGGACAGACAACTAATGAAAAACTGTTTTTT
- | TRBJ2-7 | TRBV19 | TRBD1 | CASSSRDRAHEQYF | TGTGCCAGTAGTTCCCGGGACAGGGCCCACGAGCAGTACTTC
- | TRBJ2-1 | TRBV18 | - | CASSPKADNEQFF | TGTGCCAGCTCACCAAAAGCGGACAATGAGCAGTTCTTC
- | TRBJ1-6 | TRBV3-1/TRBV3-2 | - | CASSEGPYNSPLHF | TGTGCCAGCAGTGAGGGTCCCTATAATTCACCCCTCCACTTT
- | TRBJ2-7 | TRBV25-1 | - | CASSESWPASYEQYF | TGTGCCAGCAGTGAATCCTGGCCCGCCTCCTACGAGCAGTACTTC
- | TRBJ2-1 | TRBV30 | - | CAWSPLQYNEQFF | TGTGCCTGGAGTCCACTTCAATACAATGAGCAGTTCTTC
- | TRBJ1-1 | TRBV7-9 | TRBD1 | CASSLWGQTNTEAFF | TGTGCCAGCAGCTTATGGGGACAGACGAACACTGAAGCTTTCTTT
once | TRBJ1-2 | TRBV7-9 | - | CASSPGMLVGYTF | TGTGCCAGCAGTCCCGGGATGCTAGTAGGCTACACCTTC
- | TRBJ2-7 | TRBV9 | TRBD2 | CASSVGLAGSYEQYF | TGTGCCAGCAGCGTAGGGCTAGCGGGGTCCTACGAGCAGTACTTC
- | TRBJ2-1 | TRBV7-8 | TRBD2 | CASSRSGTSGWQFF | TGTGCCAGCAGTCGGTCCGGGACTAGCGGGTGGCAGTTCTTC
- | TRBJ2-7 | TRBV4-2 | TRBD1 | CASSNPGQVYEQYF | TGTGCCAGCAGCAACCCGGGACAGGTGTACGAGCAGTACTTC
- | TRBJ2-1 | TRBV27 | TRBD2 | CASSLRLAVYNEQFF | TGTGCCAGCAGTTTACGACTAGCAGTATACAATGAGCAGTTCTTC
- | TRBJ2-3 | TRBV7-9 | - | CASRVIEATITDTQYF | TGTGCCAGCAGAGTTATCGAGGCGACGATCACAGATACGCAGTATTTT
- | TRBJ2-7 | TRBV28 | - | CASSWARSGQYF | TGTGCCAGCAGTTGGGCCCGGTCCGGGCAGTACTTC
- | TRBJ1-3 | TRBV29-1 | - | CSVDPGGTIYF | TGCAGCGTTGATCCGGGGGGAACCATATATTTT
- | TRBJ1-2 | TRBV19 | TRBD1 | CASSGGQVINYGYTF | TGTGCCAGTAGTGGGGGACAGGTGATTAACTATGGCTACACCTTC
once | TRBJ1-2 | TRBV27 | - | CASGGSYGYTF | TGTGCCAGCGGGGGGAGCTATGGCTACACCTTC
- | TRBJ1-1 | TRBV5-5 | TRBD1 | CASSLEDRVNTEAFF | TGTGCCAGCAGCTTGGAGGACAGGGTGAACACTGAAGCTTTCTTT
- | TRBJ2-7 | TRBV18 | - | CASSPGHSSYEQYF | TGTGCCAGCTCCCCGGGACACTCCTCCTACGAGCAGTACTTC